This T cell receptor (beta chain) originates from a study of cytomegalovirus exposure and HLA in healthy donors. Study information: There were approximately 85 million unique TCRs (from HLA-typed donors) in an early data release. General observations from the study: In an earlier analysis, productive rearrangement rates for most beta V segments clustered near 87% or 30%. Some highly shared sequence variants likely arose as a pipeline artifact.

The PCR had 60 Vbeta and 13 Jbeta primers. The repertoire was sequenced with immunoSEQ multiplex PCR; TCRdb's copy has only in-frame clones and lacks some. The sample totals about 70,000 clones. The CDR3 is 15 residues long. Between the trimmed V and J ends, which lost 0 bases and 4 bases, there was a span of 15 bases. The germline CDR1 and CDR2 sequences are SQVTM and ANQGSEA. As for this clone: Its antigen is still unknown.

This receptor was obtained from a female donor in good health and CMV-seropositive. The V call is TRBV29-1, the J call TRBJ1-2; no firm D call. Sequenced sample: PBMCs. CDR3 protein: CSVEDPQEGGYGYTF. Here the CDR3 DNA reads TGCAGCGTTGAAGATCCCCAGGAAGGTGGCTATGGCTACACCTTC.